The next 24 T cell receptor beta chains were all read from a single sample in a study of T cell responses to AZD1222 COVID-19 vaccine. Method: immunoSEQ multiplex PCR; TCRdb's copy keeps in-frame clones and lacks some. The sample yields some 180,000 clones, 80% to 95% seen once. The material was peripheral blood, obtained 28 days after the second AZD1222 dose. The source is an adult who received the AZD1222 COVID-19 vaccine.

This clone showed up just once. This sequence joins TRBV15 and TRBJ2-1; 8 bases line up with TRBD2. Germline V gene data show CDR1 as LNHNV and CDR2 as YYDKDF (reference sequence). J lost 4 bases, V lost 8 bases, and 19 bases had no gene match. The CDR3 totals 18 residues. The CDR3 nucleotides are TGTGCCACCCAAACCGGGACTGGCGGGAGGTTGAGGTACAATGAGCAGTTCTTC. Protein sequence: CATQTGTGGRLRYNEQFF.

The chain carries TRBV30 and TRBJ2-7; 9 bases agree with TRBD1. V shed 3 bases, J shed 6 bases, and the junction held 6 bases outside the gene matches. This CDR3 contains 13 residues. In germline, CDR1 is GTSNPN, CDR2 SVGIG (reference sequence). CDR3 amino acids: CAWSDRGTSEQYF. In nucleotides, the CDR3 is TGTGCCTGGAGCGACAGGGGGACCAGCGAGCAGTACTTC.

This clone appeared once. The chain employs TRBV7-3 and TRBJ1-2; D remains unclear. The CDR3 consists of 13 residues. V lost 5 bases and J 4 bases, leaving 11 bases between the germline ends. The germline V gene encodes CDR1 SGHTA and CDR2 FQGTGA. The CDR3 here is CASSPQPFYGYTF. The DNA of the CDR3 is TGTGCCAGCAGCCCCCAGCCCTTCTATGGCTACACCTTC.

J is TRBJ2-2 and V is TRBV4-2; no clear D. This CDR3 has 17 residues. V lost 1 base and J lost 2, with 14 bases in between. The V gene's germline CDR1 is LGHNA and CDR2 YNFKEQ. CDR3 bases: TGTGCCAGCAGCCAAGTAACAGTATACCTTAACACCGGGGAGCTGTTTTTT. This encodes CASSQVTVYLNTGELFF.

This chain links TRBV7-3 with TRBJ1-2; weak D call: TRBD1 (5 bases). CDR1 is SGHTA, CDR2 FQGTGA, per germline. Between the trimmed V and J ends, which lost 2 bases and 8 bases, there was a span of 18 bases. The CDR3 loop spans 15 amino acids. The CDR3 here is CASSLGGRLEGGYTF. Here the CDR3 DNA reads TGTGCCAGCAGCTTAGGGGGACGACTTGAGGGCGGCTACACCTTC.

The V and J genes are TRBV7-8 and TRBJ1-4; unclear D gene. The CDR3 is 15 amino acids. V was cut by 1 base and J by 8 bases, with 14 bases left in between. Germline lookup yields CDR1 SGHVS and CDR2 FQNEAQ. CDR3 residues: CASSLDTGPGEKLFF. CDR3 nucleotides: TGTGCCAGCAGCTTAGATACTGGACCCGGCGAAAAACTGTTTTTT.

The chain combines TRBV29-1 with TRBJ2-2; no definite D call. CDR3 size: 11 residues. From germline, CDR1 is SQVTM and CDR2 ANQGSEA. Trimming removed 4 bases from V and 8 bases from J, with 8 bases in between. This chain's CDR3 is CSVVNRGELFF. The CDR3 region has the DNA TGCAGCGTTGTAAATAGGGGGGAGCTGTTTTTT.

The chain couples TRBV6-5 to TRBJ1-1, with D possibly being TRBD1 (6 bases). CDR1 and CDR2 (germline): MNHEY, SVGAGI. V lost 7 bases, J lost 7 bases, and 16 bases lay in between. There are 13 residues in the CDR3. The CDR3 loop reads CASTLDRRGEAFF. CDR3 nucleotide sequence: TGTGCCAGCACTCTAGACAGGCGGGGTGAAGCTTTCTTT.

This sequence joins TRBV5-4 and TRBJ2-5; possible D gene TRBD1, 5 bases. CDR1 SGHNT and CDR2 YYREEE come from the germline V gene (reference sequence). The CDR3 sequence is 13 residues long. The ends were cut back, 4 bases at V and 1 base at J, with 8 bases in the middle. The chain's CDR3 is CASSRQSQETQYF. The CDR3 DNA sequence: TGTGCCAGCAGCAGACAGAGCCAAGAGACCCAGTACTTC.

V gene TRBV3-1 (or the pseudogene TRBV3-2) combines with J gene TRBJ1-2, with D unclear. The V gene's germline CDR1 is LGHDT and CDR2 YNNKEL (reference sequence). V was cut by 0 bases and J by 2 bases, with 7 bases left in between. This CDR3 region has 14 residues. DNA of the CDR3: TGTGCCAGCAGCCAAGAAGCGGGGAACTATGGCTACACCTTC. As protein: CASSQEAGNYGYTF.

This clone was recorded only once. The chain links TRBV2 to TRBJ1-5; 8 nucleotides align to TRBD1. The V gene end was trimmed by 6 bases and the J gene end by 3 bases; junction bases not matched to a gene: 7. Germline CDR1 is SNHLY and CDR2 is FYNNEI. This CDR3 comprises 15 residues. The CDR3 is CASSFGQGFNQPQHF. The CDR3 nucleotides are TGTGCCAGCAGCTTCGGACAGGGATTCAATCAGCCCCAGCATTTT.

CDR3 nucleotides: TGTGCCAGCAGTGGGGCCACCTCCTACAATGAGCAGTTCTTC. Amino acid sequence: CASSGATSYNEQFF. The chain is built from TRBV27 and TRBJ2-1, with D possibly being TRBD1 (5 bases). Germline lookup yields CDR1 MNHEY and CDR2 SMNVEV (reference sequence). The CDR3 runs 14 residues. V dropped 5 bases and J dropped 0 bases, with 8 bases sitting between them.

V is TRBV11-2 and J is TRBJ2-4, with TRBD2 as a possible D gene (6 bases). Trimming cost V 3 bases and J 4 bases, with 13 bases left between them. CDR1 is SGHAT and CDR2 is FQNNGV in the germline V gene. The CDR3 totals 15 residues. Written as DNA, the CDR3 is TGTGCCAGCAGCTTGGGGGGAGAGCATAAAAACATTCAGTACTTC. Its translation: CASSLGGEHKNIQYF.

The chain employs TRBV5-1 and TRBJ2-1; TRBD1 agrees at 8 bases. Germline CDR1 reads SGHRS; CDR2 reads YFSETQ. The CDR3 extends over 15 amino acids. V was pared by 4 bases and J by 3 bases, with 6 bases of the junction left unmatched. The CDR3 bases are TGCGCCAGCAGCCTCCCAACAGGGGGCTACAATGAGCAGTTCTTC. Amino acids: CASSLPTGGYNEQFF.

The V call is TRBV6-5, the J call TRBJ1-3; a possible D gene is TRBD1 (6 bases). Per the germline V gene, CDR1 is MNHEY and CDR2 is SVGAGI. V was clipped by 4 bases and J by 2 bases, with 12 bases between them. The CDR3 is made up of 15 amino acids. In nucleotides, the CDR3 is TGTGCCAGCAGTTTGGGGGGGGGCCCTGGAAACACCATATATTTT. Translated: CASSLGGGPGNTIYF.

This sequence joins TRBV6-5 and TRBJ1-2, with 7 positions matching TRBD1. This CDR3 has 14 residues. CDR1 is MNHEY, CDR2 SVGAGI, per germline. V dropped 5 bases and J dropped 1; count of bases not matched to a gene: 4. The CDR3 region has the DNA TGTGCCAGCAGTATCGACAGGGTTAACTATGGCTACACCTTC. This codes for CASSIDRVNYGYTF.

V gene TRBV2 combines with J gene TRBJ2-2, with D hard to call. V was trimmed by 8 bases and J by 6 bases, leaving 16 bases between them. The length of the CDR3 is 14 residues. Germline CDR1 is SNHLY and CDR2 is FYNNEI. Here the CDR3 DNA reads TGTGCCAGCCAAAAATGGAAGGTTTCCGGGGAGCTGTTTTTT. Residues: CASQKWKVSGELFF.

The chain recombines TRBV29-1 with TRBJ2-3, with D unclear. Germline lookup yields CDR1 SQVTM and CDR2 ANQGSEA. The CDR3 has 15 residues. V lost 0 bases, J lost 2 bases, and 12 bases lay in between. In DNA, the CDR3 is TGCAGCGTTGAAGATCTGGGCAGAGACACAGATACGCAGTATTTT. Its protein product is CSVEDLGRDTDTQYF.

V and J are TRBV25-1 and TRBJ1-4, with D possibly matching TRBD1 (5 bases). V lost 2 bases and J lost 7, with 11 bases in between. This CDR3 region has 14 residues. Germline assignment: CDR1 MGHDK and CDR2 SYGVNS. The DNA of the CDR3 is TGTGCCAGCAGTGAACCACGGGGGACTGAAAAACTGTTTTTT. Amino acids: CASSEPRGTEKLFF.

The chain carries TRBV6-5 and TRBJ1-4, with D possibly being TRBD1 (5 bases). The CDR3 consists of 15 residues. CDR1 and CDR2 from the germline V gene are MNHEY and SVGAGI. Trimming took off 0 bases at V and 8 bases at J, with 13 bases between the two ends. The CDR3 here is CASSYSTGVGEKLFF. The CDR3, as DNA: TGTGCCAGCAGTTACTCGACGGGGGTCGGAGAAAAACTGTTTTTT.

The V and J genes are TRBV10-2 and TRBJ1-6, with unresolved D. Germline CDR1 is WSHSY and CDR2 is SAAADI. Trimming left V 0 bases short and J 9 bases short, with 6 bases between. The CDR3 runs to 13 residues. The CDR3, as DNA: TGCGCCAGCAGTGAGTCTCCCGTTTCACCCCTCCACTTT. Translated: CASSESPVSPLHF.

The rearrangement links TRBV5-1 to TRBJ1-2, with D unclear. V shed 0 bases and J shed 2 bases, with 14 bases lying between them. Germline CDR1 is SGHRS and CDR2 is YFSETQ. CDR3 length: 16 amino acids. The CDR3 nucleotides read TGCGCCAGCAGCTTGGCCGCTAATGTTAAGAACTATGGCTACACCTTC. It encodes CASSLAANVKNYGYTF.

This chain uses TRBV6-5 with TRBJ2-7; TRBD1 might be the D (6 bases). The germline V and J ends were trimmed by 5 bases and 5 bases, with 10 bases remaining between them. From germline, CDR1 is MNHEY and CDR2 SVGAGI. The CDR3 contains 12 residues. The CDR3 coding sequence is TGTGCCAGCAGTCCCAGGGGCGACGAGCAGTACTTC. This sequence encodes CASSPRGDEQYF.

The gene calls are TRBV9 and TRBJ2-5; D gene unclear. This CDR3 is 15 amino acids long. V dropped 0 bases and J dropped 3 bases, with 12 bases sitting between them. The germline V gene encodes CDR1 SGDLS and CDR2 YYNGEE. The CDR3 DNA is TGTGCCAGCAGCGTAGGACTCCCGGGCAAAGAGACCCAGTACTTC. It specifies CASSVGLPGKETQYF.